A selection of T cell receptor beta chains follows, all from one sample in a study of cytomegalovirus exposure and HLA in healthy donors. Clones were read by immunoSEQ multiplex PCR, and TCRdb kept only the in-frame ones, dropping some. The sample holds 90,000 to 150,000 clones; more than 75% are singletons and the top ten take approximately 4.9%. Sequenced input: PBMCs. These receptors were taken from a man aged 18-30 years in good health and CMV-seronegative. Both conserved end residues are part of each CDR3. The order of the fields is CDR3 length, V gene, clone size, J gene, CDR3 protein. Only some rows state a clone size, as once, few, many or a class for expanded clones.

>15|TRBV10-2|once|TRBJ2-1
CASSQTSVISNEQFF
>15|TRBV11-2|.|TRBJ2-5
CASSAGTSGQETQYF
>14|TRBV6-5|.|TRBJ2-7
CASSYARDSYEQYF
>16|TRBV5-6|once|TRBJ2-3
CASSQISGGQGDTQYF
>14|TRBV6-1|.|TRBJ1-2
CASRPGQTLYGYTF
>14|TRBV27|.|TRBJ1-2
CASSSSGQNYGYTF
>15|TRBV28|.|TRBJ2-3
CASSGGPFGTDTQYF
>15|TRBV28|.|TRBJ1-2
CASSLPNDRVGGYTF
>15|TRBV6-1|.|TRBJ2-7
CASSGRLAARGEQYF
>18|TRBV7-6|.|TRBJ2-7
CASSLEVGFRGSSYEQYF
>13|TRBV30|.|TRBJ1-5
CAWGTGNNQPQHF
>20|TRBV5-5|.|TRBJ2-3
CASSPGGLAGFRISTDTQYF
>14|TRBV6-1|.|TRBJ2-7
CASSEENSPYEQYF
>17|TRBV5-4|.|TRBJ2-4
CASSASPGQGGKNIQYF
>12|TRBV29-1|.|TRBJ2-7
CSVEQGPFEQYF
>13|TRBV5-4|.|TRBJ2-3
CASSLAMRDTQYF
>15|TRBV11-3|.|TRBJ2-2
CASSLRGLADGELFF
>14|TRBV2|.|TRBJ1-2
CASTEQGAIGGYTF
>17|TRBV7-9|.|TRBJ2-2
CASPSGLAGLTAGELFF
>18|TRBV12-5|.|TRBJ2-1
CASGQHILGLAGEGEQFF
>16|TRBV13|.|TRBJ2-1
CASSHQGTGTYNEQFF
>15|TRBV5-1|.|TRBJ1-1
CASSLGPDSHTEAFF
>13|TRBV2|.|TRBJ2-5
CASSGNAGETQYF
>16|TRBV5-1|.|TRBJ1-3
CASSLAVEGAGNTIYF
>16|TRBV6-1|.|TRBJ2-7
CASTEEGGSKAYEQYF
>13|TRBV30|.|TRBJ1-2
CAWRKQGNYGYTF
>14|TRBV27|.|TRBJ1-5
CASSPGQRAQPQHF
>13|TRBV6-5|.|TRBJ1-6
CASGTETNSPLHF